What follows are 8 T cell receptor beta chains derived from one specimen sequenced in a study of T cell responses to AZD1222 COVID-19 vaccine. Clones were read by immunoSEQ multiplex PCR, and TCRdb kept only the in-frame ones, dropping some. This table holds fewer than 150,000 clones, around 93% found once. The specimen comprised peripheral blood, sampled on day 0 of AZD1222 vaccination. These receptor sequences come from an adult in good health.

This clone was recorded a few times. The chain employs TRBV5-4 and TRBJ2-2; D remains ambiguous. V was cut by 4 bases and J by 0 bases, with 1 base left in between. The germline V gene encodes CDR1 SGHNT and CDR2 YYREEE (reference sequence). The CDR3 totals 12 residues. CDR3 region: CASSANTGELFF. CDR3 bases: TGTGCCAGCAGCGCGAACACCGGGGAGCTGTTTTTT.

This clone has a single count. The rearrangement links TRBV2 to TRBJ2-4; either TRBD1 or TRBD2 may supply D (7 bases each). The germline V gene encodes CDR1 SNHLY and CDR2 FYNNEI. The CDR3 extends over 18 amino acids. Trimming took 10 bases from V and 0 from J, leaving 25 bases between them. The CDR3 sequence: CATKGGTETILAKNIQYF. For the CDR3, the DNA is TGTGCCACAAAGGGAGGGACAGAGACAATTTTAGCCAAAAACATTCAGTACTTC.

The rearrangement uses TRBV7-8 and TRBJ2-1; TRBD1 matches 8 bases. The CDR3 contains 16 residues. The V gene's germline CDR1 is SGHVS and CDR2 FQNEAQ. Losses at the gene ends were 4 bases for V and 5 bases for J; bases not matched to a gene: 10. CDR3 loop: CASSSRTGTLDNEQFF. CDR3 nucleotides: TGTGCCAGCAGCTCGCGGACAGGGACTCTGGACAATGAGCAGTTCTTC.

The chain has TRBV24-1 and TRBJ2-3, with a tentative D call TRBD2 (6 bases). Per germline, CDR1 KGHDR and CDR2 SFDVKD. The CDR3 consists of 15 residues. V was shortened by 3 bases and J by 2 bases, with 11 bases between the two germline ends. The CDR3 nucleotides read TGTGCCACCAGTGATATAACTAGCATCACAGATACGCAGTATTTT. As protein: CATSDITSITDTQYF.

The rearrangement links TRBV27 to TRBJ2-2, with D unclear. V was clipped by 1 base and J by 0 bases, with 12 bases between them. The CDR3 is made up of 17 amino acids. From germline, CDR1 is MNHEY and CDR2 SMNVEV (reference sequence). The CDR3 bases are TGTGCCAGCAGTTTATTCTTCGACAATCCGAACACCGGGGAGCTGTTTTTT. Its translation is CASSLFFDNPNTGELFF.

A remark on this clone: One end of the junction does not line up with germline, which may come from a read error. The rearrangement uses TRBV14 and TRBJ2-4; D might be TRBD2 (6 bases). Per the germline V gene, CDR1 is SGHDN and CDR2 is FVKESK. CDR3 length: 16 residues. The CDR3 sequence: CASNQGTPLAKNIQYF. CDR3 nucleotides: TGTGCCAGCAACCAAGGGACTCCCTTAGCCAAAAACATTCAGTACTTC.

The rearrangement links TRBV6-5 to TRBJ2-7; 8 bases match TRBD2. Trimming at V came to 0 bases and at J to 0 bases, leaving 1 base not matched to a gene. The germline gives CDR1 MNHEY, CDR2 SVGAGI. The CDR3 has 15 amino acids. The CDR3 spells CASSYSSGSSYEQYF. The CDR3 DNA sequence: TGTGCCAGCAGTTACTCCAGCGGGAGCTCCTACGAGCAGTACTTC.

The V call is TRBV25-1, the J call TRBJ1-1, with 8 bases that match TRBD1. The CDR3 sequence is 15 residues long. Germline trimming cut 3 bases from V and 5 bases from J; bases unmatched to any gene: 8. Germline assignment: CDR1 MGHDK and CDR2 SYGVNS. The CDR3 here is CASSDLDRVGTEAFF. CDR3 DNA sequence: TGTGCCAGCAGTGATCTGGACAGGGTGGGGACTGAAGCTTTCTTT.